This T cell receptor beta chain is from a study of PD-L1 blockade in urothelial cancer (dated by TCRdb to 2017 to 2019). In terms of the full investigation: Every patient began therapy in 2014 and was given atezolizumab 1,200 mg intravenously every 3 weeks. Blood samples were analyzed 3 weeks after the start of treatment (second dose) and 6 weeks after the start of treatment. Nine patients reached durable clinical benefit, while 20 to 25 patients did not. Twenty-nine patients had pretreatment blood TCR-seq, some 24 had at least one posttreatment blood collection, and some 24 had tumor TCR-seq. In the same patients, pretreatment tumors underwent whole exome sequencing and RNA sequencing in addition to TCR sequencing. Durable clinical benefit meant progression-free survival longer than 6 months, and TCR features were also tested against progression-free and overall survival. Pretreatment tumor samples, along with matched peripheral blood serially collected before and after atezolizumab treatment, were subjected to TCR sequencing. Patients had an ECOG performance status of 0 or 1 and had received between 0 and 3 prior chemotherapy regimens. Blood samples yielded a median of around 150,000 T cells and more than 75,000 unique TCRs, with median clonality 0.080. About 85% of the roughly 29 patients were identified as males with urothelial cancer of bladder origin, and a prior smoking history was reported by 18 of 29 patients. An exploratory multi-omic analysis was conducted of the somatic, immune and clinical correlates of response to PD-L1 blockade with atezolizumab in urothelial cancer.

Points the paper makes about the study in general: A pretreatment peripheral blood TCR clonality below the median was linked to improved progression-free and overall survival. Because of the small sample size (n of about 29) and the many exploratory analyses performed, the results are intended to be regarded as hypothesis-generating. Among patients with durable benefit, tumor-associated TCR clones showed greater expansion in peripheral blood 3 weeks after treatment started (n ≈ 23, p = 0.022).

Concerning this clone itself: The antigen this receptor binds is unknown. The record has no base qualities; no much larger clone is one base away.

A total of 29 patients with locally advanced or metastatic urothelial carcinoma, treated at Memorial Sloan Kettering on a trial protocol, made up the cohort. Peripheral blood mononuclear cells were collected from each patient pretreatment and during treatment, giving between 1 and 8 total time points per patient. The Qiagen DNeasy Blood extraction kit was used to purify genomic DNA from total PBMCs and tumor samples. PBMCs were collected pretreatment and during treatment and were isolated and stored as previously described. Each PCR received spiked-in synthetic TCR analog templates so that absolute template abundance could be estimated from read counts. TCRbeta CDR3 regions were amplified from genomic DNA with bias-controlled V and J gene primers using the immunoSEQ assay. Sequencing of rearranged TCRbeta segments was done at approximately 20X coverage. The published analysis was carried out like this. Clustering was used to correct sequencing errors, and CDR3s were annotated against IMGT so that V, D and J genes could be assigned. Downstream analyses used only productive TCRbeta rearrangements, leaving out any out-of-frame or stop-codon sequences. Clonality was calculated as one minus the Shannon entropy normalized by the log of the number of unique productive sequences. Clones differing between time points or between blood and tumor were identified using Fisher's exact test with Benjamini-Hochberg correction, with an adjusted p below 0.01 applied as the threshold. TCRdb holds this immuneACCESS table with in-frame rearrangements only. Some clones are missing; in checked studies, unresolved V genes explain under half, and the rest has no known cause. Clone size and V and J calls were adopted from that table, with D and trimming inferred from the DNA. A total of 35,000 to 45,000 clones appear in this sample, approximately 80% of them only once. The top ten hold approximately 3.5% of the sample.

V gives up 6 bases and J gives up 0 bases, and the segment between their germline ends measures 14 bases. The germline V gene provides CDR1 ENHRY and CDR2 SYGVKD. Inclusive of the bounding cysteine and phenylalanine, the CDR3 is 15 residues long. Solely the CDR3 DNA is kept, with 45 bases framed from the first base. Sequenced material: PBMCs, taken around atezolizumab (anti-PD-L1) treatment. This receptor was obtained from a man between 65 and 85 years old with urothelial cancer. The chain uses TRBV10-3 and TRBJ2-5, with a weak D call of TRBD1 (6 bases match). The CDR3 region: CAIRDEPGDQETQYF. The DNA sequence reads TGTGCCATCAGGGATGAACCAGGGGACCAAGAGACCCAGTACTTC.